This T cell receptor (beta chain) emerged from a study of T-cell reconstitution after alpha-beta-depleted transplantation in children. Between the trimmed V and J ends, which lost 4 bases and 0 bases, there was a span of 14 bases. There are 16 residues in the CDR3. Overall study findings and caveats: Alpha-beta T cells about two months after transplant reportedly derived from several hundred expanded graft clones. Some patients showed high day-60 TCRbeta diversity, which derived from surviving recipient T cells and thymic progenitors. It was newly produced T cells that mostly accounted for T-cell counts and diversity one year after transplant.

This clonotype came up many times. Its target is unknown. Unique molecular identifiers tagged the TCRbeta library. MiXCR, applied by TCRdb to the PCR reads, yields one record per CDR3 protein. The table shows about 580,000 distinct CDR3 sequences, with around 23% occurring only once. The rearrangement joins TRBV12-3 or TRBV12-4 to TRBJ2-3; tentative D call: TRBD2 (6 bases). Sequenced material: PBMCs, mostly from graft donor cells, taken 360 days after TCRalphabeta/CD19-depleted stem cell transplant. This TCR came from a boy under two years old who had a stem cell transplant for acute myeloid leukemia, so the T cells may come from the graft donor. For the CDR3, the DNA is TGTGCCAGCAGTTCGCCGTCCGGGGGTAGCACAGATACGCAGTATTTT. Encoded protein: CASSSPSGGSTDTQYF.